This T cell receptor beta chain was found in a study of cytomegalovirus exposure and HLA in healthy donors (dated by TCRdb to about 2017). Regarding the complete study: An earlier analysis of some 550 of the donors reported about 250 Gb of sequence data and 117 million unique TCR beta sequences from 190 million or so T cells. An early release that covered roughly 600 HLA-typed donors contained approximately 320 gigabases of sequencing data and some 87 million unique TCR sequences. Among the roughly 400 genotyped donors, around 81% belonged to the genetic ancestry cluster associated with self-reported Caucasian donors. The study aimed to test whether cataloging public T cell receptors could reveal signatures of past pathogen exposure. The study profiled the T cell repertoires of under 850 subjects by immunosequencing and related them to cytomegalovirus serostatus. A separate validation cohort of some 130 different subjects was used in addition to the roughly 720-subject first cohort. To predict cytomegalovirus infection status, the study combined high-throughput TCR immunosequencing, statistical association of individual TCRs with disease status, and machine learning. A later analysis re-analyzed previously published TCR beta repertoires from approximately 670 donors and added high-resolution HLA genotyping to study TCR occurrence patterns. In the later analysis, no new phenotypic data were used to find candidate immune exposures; instead, reliance was placed on TCR beta sequences and their occurrence across donors. An earlier analysis of nearly 600 of the donors applied high-throughput TCR beta sequencing to assess whether each TCR beta V gene segment acted as functional or pseudogenic. Donor age, sex, ethnicity and CMV serostatus were collected together with the repertoire data. In a later genetic analysis, genome-wide SNP genotypes for 398 of the 666 donors were used, and that subset was treated as a discovery cohort. All discovery cohort repertoires had been generated on a single sequencing platform. HLA typing included class I and class II loci at four-digit resolution. The number of donors typed differed by locus, with roughly 629-640 for A, B, C, DRB1 and DQB1, around 560 for DQA1, 600 to 610 for DPA1, and some 450 for DPB1. About five DR-DQ haplotypes were handled as single units for association and clustering because linkage in the cohort was strong. Among roughly 400 genotyped donors of the cohort, an average of about 240,000 unique TCR beta nucleotide sequences were sequenced per donor, roughly 20% of them non-productive. Paper-wide results and their limitations: Some IMGT-functional V segments, including TRBV6-2 and TRBV6-3, could not be told apart with the 87-base-pair reads, so those segments were excluded. A cluster of highly shared sequence variants was judged likely to represent a technical artifact of the sequencing pipeline. Strong co-occurrence of HLA alleles, especially DR and DQ, made assigning TCR associations to individual alleles difficult. The study gave a list of under 200 TCR beta chains associated with cytomegalovirus. In a later genetic analysis, fewer N-insertions in productive TCRs were reported among donors in an Asian-associated ancestry cluster than the approximately 710-donor mean. Roughly uniform sequencing depth across donors was assumed in presence/absence analyses, although this assumption may not hold. Compared with equally common non-associated chains, HLA-associated TCR beta chains in a later analysis were more clonally expanded and had lower generation probabilities. An association between a missense DCLRE1C variant and V-gene and J-gene trimming of TCR beta chains was found in a later genetic analysis and replicated in an independent cohort. Because counts were too low, more than 15 rarely observed V segments, including chromosome 9 orphons, were left out of the earlier analysis of 587 of the donors. While some public TCRs were present in many individuals, most TCR sequences turned up only very rarely across donors. The only immune exposure information available for the cohort was CMV serostatus. Linkage disequilibrium might explain the correlated functional status among segregating V segments, but an unknown experimental factor could not be ruled out. In vitro tests confirmed that a few of the cytomegalovirus-associated TCR beta chains recognize cytomegalovirus antigens. The cohort was sequenced for TCR beta chains only, and without alpha or paired-chain data the features that could be detected were limited. In a later analysis, the rate of TCR association differed among HLA loci, with DRB1 alleles having the most associated TCRs and HLA-C alleles having the fewest. Because HLA typing was missing for some donors at each locus, association tests included only the typed subset. It was suggested by the authors that the approach could potentially be generalized to other disease states and immunological phenotypes. Cytomegalovirus status was reported to be diagnosed by the classifier with high specificity and sensitivity in both the original and validation cohorts. A further reported finding was that TCR beta sequences accurately predicted the HLA-A and HLA-B alleles for most subjects in the first cohort. According to a later analysis, parvovirus B19, influenza, CMV and Epstein-Barr virus appeared linked to several top co-occurrence clusters. In a later analysis, around 15,000 TCR beta sequences were associated with specific HLA alleles at a false discovery rate of 0.05. According to a later analysis, most CMV-associated TCR beta chains appeared to be HLA-restricted, and the HLA associations seemed to be driven largely by CMV exposure. In an earlier analysis of more than 500 of the donors, most TCR beta V segments appeared in productive rearrangements about 87% or about 30% of the time, broadly matching IMGT annotations.

The germline V gene (reference sequence) yields GTSNPN for CDR1 and SVGIG for CDR2. Germline trimming: 2 bases from V, 5 bases from J; junction bases outside gene matches: 5. The CDR3 holds 14 amino acids from the cysteine to the phenylalanine. Just CDR3 DNA is preserved here, 42 bases in frame from base 1. To prepare the library, the immunoSEQ multiplex PCR assay was applied. A mixture of 60 forward primers for TCR Vbeta segments and 13 reverse primers for TCR Jbeta segments was used in the multiplex PCR. A multiplex PCR assay on genomic DNA amplified the CDR3 region of rearranged TCR beta genes. Amplified TCR beta libraries were sequenced as 87-base-pair reads on the Illumina HiSeq System. From the authors' description of their analysis: Across the 670 or so repertoires, a later analysis counted 75 million to 90 million unique TCR beta chains, some 11 million of which were shared by at least two donors. Raw reads were error-corrected and collapsed into unique sequences with a nearest-neighbor algorithm that merged closely related sequences to remove PCR and sequencing errors. Alignment of CDR3 sequences to IMGT reference sequences was used to assign V, D and J gene segments. Each retained sequence needed at least a six-nucleotide match to both a V gene segment and a J gene segment. A rearrangement counted as productive if the CDR3 had no stop codons and remained in frame with V and J, and every other rearrangement counted as non-productive. CDR3 was defined by IMGT convention, running from the second conserved V-encoded cysteine to the conserved J-encoded phenylalanine. Sequences without an unambiguous match to a single V gene segment were excluded from the earlier analysis of several hundred of the donors. In an earlier analysis of 587 of the donors, a V segment was called functional when productive rearrangements were above 56.7%, and segregating when the standard deviation between donors exceeded 5%. To diagnose cytomegalovirus status from the catalog of TCR beta chain sequences, a statistical classification framework was built. In a later analysis, V and J genes were assigned by comparing TCR nucleotide sequences against IMGT/GENE-DB human TR gene sequences. Using the TCRdist pipeline, a later analysis assigned CDR3 sequences along with most-parsimonious VDJ recombination scenarios. In a later analysis, every TCR beta chain was defined by the combination of its CDR3 amino acid sequence and its V-gene family, and reads without a unique V-gene family were dropped. A later analysis removed 500 to 650 highly shared, low-generation-probability nucleotide sequences to deal with suspected cross-contamination and a sequencing artifact. A later analysis calculated a clonal expansion index for each public chain from normalized within-repertoire ranks of inferred template counts. In a later analysis, generation probabilities were computed using a VDJ recombination model fitted to out-of-frame rearrangements, and the results were checked against IGoR. In a later analysis, hypergeometric tests were used to score TCR-TCR, TCR-HLA and TCR-CMV co-occurrence, with a repertoire-size bias correction applied to TCR pairs. False discovery rates were estimated in a later analysis by permuting HLA or CMV assignments 20 times. In a later analysis, co-occurring TCRs were grouped with DBSCAN, and TCRdist sequence similarity was added when clustering was performed within HLA-allele-positive subsets. Repertoires with fewer than 30,000 or more than 120,000 public chains were left out of co-occurrence clustering, as were five repertoires with anomalous nucleotide sharing. TCRdb's version of the immuneACCESS table is confined to in-frame rearrangements and falls short of the full clone set. An unresolved V gene accounts for under half of the shortfall where checked; the remainder is of unknown origin. V, J and clone size reflect that table, while D and trimming were determined from the DNA. Recorded for this sample are fewer than 65,000 clones; around four fifths of them occurred a single time. The biggest ten clones account for 1.5% to 2% of the sample.

In total, approximately 690 healthy bone marrow donors made up the cohort. At the time of sampling, every cohort member was nominally healthy, though immune exposures that went unrecorded were likely present. The donor was CMV seronegative and belonged to the group of approximately 320 seronegative cohort members. A peripheral blood sample was collected from each donor, and TCR beta sequencing was performed on peripheral blood mononuclear cells. The Qiagen DNeasy Blood Extraction Kit was used to extract genomic DNA from the blood cell samples. In regard to this clone: Its antigen is not yet known. Base qualities are not at hand, and no much larger clone is one base apart.

The specimen sequenced was PBMCs. This sequence originates from a man aged 30 to 39 in good health and CMV-seronegative. The chain uses TRBV30 and TRBJ2-2, with 7 central nucleotides matching TRBD1. The CDR3 is CAWSRQGETGELFF. The DNA sequence reads TGTGCCTGGAGTAGACAGGGTGAAACCGGGGAGCTGTTTTTT.